These T cell receptor beta chains were read from a single sample in a study of T cells after yellow fever vaccination. TCRdb reanalysed the 5' RACE reads using MiXCR and keeps one entry per CDR3 protein. Counted here are 300,000 or so distinct CDR3 sequences, 10% to 15% occurring once; the ten biggest clones make up roughly 0.5%. The specimen comprised CD4+ T cells sorted from PBMCs, sampled 45 days after the yellow fever booster vaccination. These receptors all come from a man younger than 45 who received the YFV17D yellow fever vaccine. CDR3s include the opening cysteine and the closing phenylalanine or tryptophan. Fields, in order: CDR3 length, V gene, J gene, D gene, clone size, CDR3 DNA, CDR3 protein. The D gene is left open where the match is weak. Size is stated for part of the rows, as once, few or many counts, or as a class when the clone is expanded.

length: 16; V: TRBV15; J: TRBJ2-2; D: NA; size: few; DNA: TGTGCCACCAGCAGAGATCCGGGGACGACCGCCGGGGAGCTGTTTTTT; CDR3: CATSRDPGTTAGELFF
length: 12; V: TRBV20-1; J: TRBJ2-5; D: NA; size: NA; DNA: TGCAGTGCTAGAGTAGGGATGGAGACCCAGTACTTC; CDR3: CSARVGMETQYF
length: 14; V: TRBV2; J: TRBJ2-7; D: NA; size: NA; DNA: TGTGCCAGCAGCGCCGGGAGCACGACCTACGAGCAGTACTTC; CDR3: CASSAGSTTYEQYF
length: 14; V: TRBV5-1; J: TRBJ2-2; D: NA; size: NA; DNA: TGCGCCAGCAGCTTGGGGGTAATCACCGGGGAGCTGTTTTTT; CDR3: CASSLGVITGELFF
length: 13; V: TRBV7-2; J: TRBJ1-1; D: NA; size: NA; DNA: TGTGCCAGCAGGAGGACTGCGAACACTGAAGCTTTCTTT; CDR3: CASRRTANTEAFF
length: 16; V: TRBV20-1; J: TRBJ2-4; D: TRBD2; size: NA; DNA: TGCAGTGCTAGAGATCTAGGGGTGGGAGGGGTAAACATTCAGTACTTC; CDR3: CSARDLGVGGVNIQYF
length: 12; V: TRBV6-5; J: TRBJ1-2; D: NA; size: NA; DNA: TGTGCCAGCAAGCGGGGGTTCTATGGCTACACCTTC; CDR3: CASKRGFYGYTF
length: 16; V: TRBV24-1; J: TRBJ2-1; D: TRBD2; size: NA; DNA: TGTGCCACCAGTGACCCTAGCGGGAGCTCCTACAATGAGCAGTTCTTC; CDR3: CATSDPSGSSYNEQFF
length: 16; V: TRBV20-1; J: TRBJ1-6; D: TRBD1; size: NA; DNA: TGCAGTGCTACCGACCCAAGACAGGGAGTGAGTTCACCCCTCCACTTT; CDR3: CSATDPRQGVSSPLHF
length: 15; V: TRBV6-4; J: TRBJ2-2; D: TRBD2; size: NA; DNA: TGTGCCAGCAGTGCCCAGAGCGGGAGCACCGGGGAGCTGTTTTTT; CDR3: CASSAQSGSTGELFF
length: 17; V: TRBV4-3; J: TRBJ2-1; D: NA; size: once; DNA: TGCGGCAGCAGCCGGGGGTTAGGGGGTAGGTCCTACAATGAGCAGTTCTTC; CDR3: CGSSRGLGGRSYNEQFF
length: 14; V: TRBV18; J: TRBJ2-5; D: NA; size: NA; DNA: TGTGCCAGCTCACCACCCGCCAGCCAAGAGACCCAGTACTTC; CDR3: CASSPPASQETQYF
length: 12; V: TRBV7-9; J: TRBJ1-5; D: NA; size: few; DNA: TGTGCCGGCAGTTCGACTCGAGGGCCCCAGCATTTT; CDR3: CAGSSTRGPQHF
length: 15; V: TRBV4-3; J: TRBJ2-7; D: TRBD2; size: many; DNA: TGCGCCAGCAGCCAAGATGCAGGGACTAGCGTCTCTAGAACCTTC; CDR3: CASSQDAGTSVSRTF
length: 15; V: TRBV20-1; J: TRBJ2-1; D: TRBD2; size: few; DNA: TGCAGTGCTGGTAGCGGGATTCTCCCCTACAATGAGCAGTTCTTC; CDR3: CSAGSGILPYNEQFF
length: 16; V: TRBV7-2; J: TRBJ2-1; D: TRBD2; size: NA; DNA: TGTGCCAGCAGAGCTGCGGGAGGACGCTCCTACAATGAGCAGTTCTTC; CDR3: CASRAAGGRSYNEQFF
length: 15; V: TRBV12-3/TRBV12-4; J: TRBJ2-7; D: NA; size: few; DNA: TGTGCCAGCAGTTTAGGGGCTAGCAGGGTCTACGAGCAGTACTTC; CDR3: CASSLGASRVYEQYF
length: 12; V: TRBV3-1; J: TRBJ2-7; D: NA; size: NA; DNA: TGTGCCAGCAGCCATCTGGGTGGGGAGCAGTACTTC; CDR3: CASSHLGGEQYF
length: 14; V: TRBV5-1; J: TRBJ2-1; D: TRBD2; size: few; DNA: TGCGCCACTGGGACCGGGACTAGCGTCGATGAGCAGTTCTTC; CDR3: CATGTGTSVDEQFF
length: 13; V: TRBV21-1; J: TRBJ2-7; D: NA; size: NA; DNA: TGTGCCAGCATGTCGACCGGAGCCTACGAGCAGTACTTC; CDR3: CASMSTGAYEQYF
length: 12; V: TRBV12-3/TRBV12-4; J: TRBJ1-3; D: NA; size: NA; DNA: TGTGCCAGCAACCTAATAGGAAACACCATATATTTT; CDR3: CASNLIGNTIYF
length: 14; V: TRBV5-1; J: TRBJ2-1; D: NA; size: NA; DNA: TGCGCCAGCAGACTTGGGATAGTTTACAATGAGCAGTTCTTC; CDR3: CASRLGIVYNEQFF
length: 11; V: TRBV29-1; J: TRBJ2-2; D: NA; size: many; DNA: TGCAGCGTTGGGAGTACCGGGGAGCTGTTTTTT; CDR3: CSVGSTGELFF
length: 15; V: TRBV12-3/TRBV12-4; J: TRBJ2-3; D: NA; size: NA; DNA: TGTGCCAGCAGTTTAGGTGGGCAGTGCACAGATACGCAGTATTTT; CDR3: CASSLGGQCTDTQYF
length: 13; V: TRBV28; J: TRBJ2-4; D: NA; size: NA; DNA: TGTGCCAGCGTTGAAGTAGCCAAAAACATTCAGTACTTC; CDR3: CASVEVAKNIQYF
length: 15; V: TRBV20-1; J: TRBJ1-5; D: NA; size: few; DNA: TGCAGTGCTAGAGACCAAACAGGGCCCAATCAGCCCCAGCATTTT; CDR3: CSARDQTGPNQPQHF
length: 14; V: TRBV18; J: TRBJ2-7; D: NA; size: few; DNA: TGTGCCAGCTCACCACCACTAGCCCTCTACGAGCAGTACTTC; CDR3: CASSPPLALYEQYF
length: 14; V: TRBV6-2/TRBV6-3; J: TRBJ2-7; D: NA; size: NA; DNA: TGTGCCAGCAGTTATGACTCAACGAGAGGGGAGCAGTACTTC; CDR3: CASSYDSTRGEQYF
length: 15; V: TRBV7-2; J: TRBJ2-3; D: NA; size: many; DNA: TGTGCCAGCAGCTTAGCGGGAGGTCCGGAAGATACGCAGTATTTT; CDR3: CASSLAGGPEDTQYF
length: 16; V: TRBV19; J: TRBJ2-2; D: TRBD1; size: few; DNA: TGTGCCAGTACCTTGGGACAGATTCCAAACACCGGGGAGCTGTTTTTT; CDR3: CASTLGQIPNTGELFF
length: 15; V: TRBV5-3; J: TRBJ2-2; D: TRBD2; size: NA; DNA: TGTGCCAGAAGCTCCCCCACTAGCGGGACCGGGGAGCTGTTTTTT; CDR3: CARSSPTSGTGELFF
length: 15; V: TRBV12-3/TRBV12-4; J: TRBJ1-1; D: NA; size: NA; DNA: TGTGCCAGCAGTTTAGTAGCGGGGAATCAGGGTGAAGCTTTCTTT; CDR3: CASSLVAGNQGEAFF
length: 19; V: TRBV11-1; J: TRBJ2-3; D: NA; size: NA; DNA: TGTGCCAGCAGCCCCACCCTAAGGGGGGCTAGCGGACGAACAGATACGCAGTATTTT; CDR3: CASSPTLRGASGRTDTQYF
length: 12; V: TRBV29-1; J: TRBJ1-5; D: NA; size: many; DNA: TGCAGCGTTGCGGCAGCGGGGCAGCCCCAGCATTTT; CDR3: CSVAAAGQPQHF
length: 12; V: TRBV29-1; J: TRBJ2-5; D: TRBD1; size: many; DNA: TGCAGCGTTGGCCAGGGGGAAGAGACCCAGTACTTC; CDR3: CSVGQGEETQYF
length: 14; V: TRBV6-1; J: TRBJ1-1; D: NA; size: NA; DNA: TGTGCCACCCGAGGGTCAGGGGCCGGAACTGAAGCTTTCTTT; CDR3: CATRGSGAGTEAFF
length: 16; V: TRBV6-5; J: TRBJ2-1; D: NA; size: few; DNA: TGTGCCAGCAGTTACTCGAATGCGCCCTCCTACAATGAGCAGTTCTTC; CDR3: CASSYSNAPSYNEQFF
length: 14; V: TRBV6-5; J: TRBJ2-3; D: NA; size: few; DNA: TGTGCCAGCAGTTACCAGGGGATGGCAGATACGCAGTATTTT; CDR3: CASSYQGMADTQYF
length: 16; V: TRBV14; J: TRBJ2-1; D: NA; size: many; DNA: TGTGCCAGCAGCCACATATCCTGGCGTTCTGGGAATGAGCAGTTCTTC; CDR3: CASSHISWRSGNEQFF
length: 16; V: TRBV5-5; J: TRBJ2-2; D: TRBD1; size: NA; DNA: TGTGCCAGCAGCTTGGCCGGGACAGGGATCAGCGGGGAGCTGTTTTTT; CDR3: CASSLAGTGISGELFF
length: 13; V: TRBV12-3/TRBV12-4; J: TRBJ2-3; D: NA; size: NA; DNA: TGTGCCAGCAGTTTCCGTGGTTCAGATACGCAGTATTTT; CDR3: CASSFRGSDTQYF
length: 13; V: TRBV15; J: TRBJ2-3; D: NA; size: NA; DNA: TGTGCCACCAGCAACGAGGGGGGAGATACGCAGTATTTT; CDR3: CATSNEGGDTQYF
length: 18; V: TRBV20-1; J: TRBJ1-3; D: NA; size: NA; DNA: TGCAGTGCCTTACGTACCATCCGGGACTCTCCCTCTGGAAACACCATATATTTT; CDR3: CSALRTIRDSPSGNTIYF
length: 15; V: TRBV12-3/TRBV12-4; J: TRBJ2-7; D: NA; size: few; DNA: TGTGCCAGCAGTCCGTGGTCGCGGAGTTTCTACGAGCAGTACTTC; CDR3: CASSPWSRSFYEQYF
length: 16; V: TRBV3-1; J: TRBJ2-1; D: TRBD2; size: few; DNA: TGTGCCAGCAGCACCACTACTAGCGGGAGATTCAATGAGCAGTTCTTC; CDR3: CASSTTTSGRFNEQFF
length: 15; V: TRBV7-8; J: TRBJ2-2; D: NA; size: NA; DNA: TGTGCCAGCAGCTTAGCGCAGGTGAACACCGGGGAGCTGTTTTTT; CDR3: CASSLAQVNTGELFF
length: 16; V: TRBV18; J: TRBJ2-1; D: NA; size: NA; DNA: TGTGCCAGCTCAGCTAAAATAGGAGGGGTAAGAAATGAGCAGTTCTTC; CDR3: CASSAKIGGVRNEQFF
length: 13; V: TRBV29-1; J: TRBJ1-2; D: NA; size: NA; DNA: TGCAGCGTGGACCCGACAGAAGGCTATGGCTACACCTTC; CDR3: CSVDPTEGYGYTF